Reported below is one T cell receptor beta chain. Its specificity is not known. The data were obtained in a study of T cells after yellow fever vaccination. Study-level points and caveats: A large majority of primary-vaccination clones showed up again after the booster (about 97% CD4, around 85% CD8).

V dropped 8 bases and J dropped 0; count of bases not matched to a gene: 10. In germline, CDR1 is SQVTM, CDR2 ANQGSEA. The CDR3 totals 14 residues. In TCRdb, the 5' RACE reads were re-called with MiXCR into one record per CDR3 protein. The table shows nearly 300,000 distinct CDR3 sequences, with around 8.6% occurring only once. Sample: CD4+ T cells sorted from PBMCs, taken 5 days after the yellow fever booster vaccination. The chain is built from TRBV29-1 and TRBJ2-7, with TRBD2 identical over 7 bases. This receptor was taken from a man younger than 30 who received the YFV17D yellow fever vaccine. The CDR3 loop is CSRPGRASSYEQYV. Here the CDR3 DNA reads TGCAGCCGCCCGGGGAGGGCGAGCTCCTACGAGCAGTACGTC.